This entry describes one TCR beta chain. Antigen unknown. The table came from immunoSEQ multiplex PCR; TCRdb's copy has only in-frame clones and leaves some out. The data hold more than 70,000 clones, with about 90% observed a single time. During the collection period, no donor immune events like infections were recorded. The data are from a study of identifying expanded T cells in peripheral blood. Findings and caveats of the study: Variance in clone template counts between approximately 2-week samples significantly increased with total template count across all healthy donors. Over approximately two and four weeks, about 17 and 20 clones changed, versus approximately 1.2 between replicates.

The CDR3 has 15 amino acids. Per germline, CDR1 SGHNT and CDR2 YENEEA. V lost 8 bases and J lost 2, with 18 bases in between. The chain recombines TRBV11-3 with TRBJ2-5, with D tentatively TRBD2 (5 bases). Sequenced sample: blood. The clonotype comes from a person aged 18-69 years in good health. CDR3 nucleotide sequence: TGTGCCAGCGGCCCGCACGGGAACGAACAAGAGACCCAGTACTTC. This sequence encodes CASGPHGNEQETQYF.